This is a list of T cell receptor beta chains from one sample in a study of Ad26.COV2.S vaccination and SARS-CoV-2 variants. The data were produced by immunoSEQ multiplex PCR, yet TCRdb's version contains in-frame clones alone and is incomplete. The sample includes 350,000 to 450,000 clones, 80% to 95% of them seen just once. Sequenced material: peripheral blood, taken in a trial of Ad26.COV2.S vaccine versus placebo. These receptors were obtained from a person aged 18-60 years who received the Ad26.COV2.S COVID-19 vaccine or a placebo. Each CDR3 is given with its conserved first and last residue. A D gene is named only where the DNA matches it firmly. Rows may omit the clone size; those that give it use once, few, many or a size class.

size,V,D,J,DNA,CDR3
NA,TRBV14,NA,TRBJ1-2,TGTGCCAGCAGCCAAGTGTCAGGGACCCTTGGGGATGGCTACACCTTC,CASSQVSGTLGDGYTF
NA,TRBV5-4,TRBD2,TRBJ2-2,TGTGCCAGCAGCCCGACTAGCGGGTCGGACACCGGGGAGCTGTTTTTT,CASSPTSGSDTGELFF
NA,TRBV27,TRBD1,TRBJ1-1,TGTGCCAGCAGTTTATTTTCGGGACAGGATGTAATCAATGAAGCTTTCTTT,CASSLFSGQDVINEAFF
NA,TRBV7-2,TRBD1,TRBJ1-4,TGTGCCAGCAGATCAGGGGGATCGGGTGAAAAACTGTTTTTT,CASRSGGSGEKLFF
NA,TRBV2,NA,TRBJ2-1,TGTGCCAGCAGTAGGGATGGGGCGGGCAGCTACAATGAGCAGTTCTTC,CASSRDGAGSYNEQFF
NA,TRBV2,NA,TRBJ1-2,TGTGCCAGCAATGATAATCTGGACCCTAACTATGGCTACACCTTC,CASNDNLDPNYGYTF
NA,TRBV5-1,TRBD1,TRBJ1-2,TGCGCCAGCAGCTTGGACAGGGGTAGGGACTATGGCTACACCTTC,CASSLDRGRDYGYTF
NA,TRBV27,TRBD2,TRBJ2-2,TGTGCCAGCAGCCTAACGGGCGGGGGGGCCACCGGGGAGCTGTTTTTT,CASSLTGGGATGELFF
once,TRBV5-4,NA,TRBJ1-1,TGTGCCAGCAGCTTGGGCAGTCAGACGCCGAACACTGAAGCTTTCTTT,CASSLGSQTPNTEAFF
NA,TRBV27,TRBD2,TRBJ2-1,TGTGCCAGCAGTTCGACTAGCGGGACGTACAATGAGCAGTTCTTC,CASSSTSGTYNEQFF
NA,TRBV19,TRBD1,TRBJ2-4,TGTGCCAGTAGTCTCTGGACAGGAGCCAAAAACATTCAGTACTTC,CASSLWTGAKNIQYF
once,TRBV28,TRBD1,TRBJ1-5,TGTGCCAGCAGTTTATCGGACAGGGCCAATCAGCCCCAGCATTTT,CASSLSDRANQPQHF
NA,TRBV7-8,NA,TRBJ2-3,TGTGCCAGCACCCGGGCGGAACTTAGCACAGATACGCAGTATTTT,CASTRAELSTDTQYF
NA,TRBV18,NA,TRBJ1-1,TGTGCCAGCTCACCAGGGGGGATACCGGGCACTGAAGCTTTCTTT,CASSPGGIPGTEAFF
NA,TRBV7-8,NA,TRBJ2-2,TGTGCCAGCAGCCAACCGAGGAGGGGGTACACCGGGGAGCTGTTTTTT,CASSQPRRGYTGELFF
NA,TRBV19,TRBD2,TRBJ2-1,TGTGCCAGTAGTATTGCGGGGGCCTACAATGAGCAGTTCTTC,CASSIAGAYNEQFF
NA,TRBV30,NA,TRBJ2-7,TGTGCCTGGAGCGCCGGGACCGTTTCCTACGAGCAGTACTTC,CAWSAGTVSYEQYF
NA,TRBV29-1,TRBD1,TRBJ2-7,TGCAGCGTCTTGGGACAGGACTCCTTCTACGAGCAGTACTTC,CSVLGQDSFYEQYF
NA,TRBV11-2,TRBD2,TRBJ2-1,TGTGCCAGCATCGGGGGGGGGCCGAATGAGCAGTTCTTC,CASIGGGPNEQFF
NA,TRBV9,NA,TRBJ2-1,TGTGCCAGCAGCGTAGCTAGCGTTCTAACCTCGAGCTCCTACAATGAGCAGTTCTTC,CASSVASVLTSSSYNEQFF
NA,TRBV7-9,NA,TRBJ1-4,TGTGCCAGCAGCTTAGGATCTATTCATAATGAAAAACTGTTTTTT,CASSLGSIHNEKLFF
NA,TRBV5-1,NA,TRBJ2-7,TGCGCCAGCAGCCTTGGGCTCTACGAGCAGTACTTC,CASSLGLYEQYF
NA,TRBV28,NA,TRBJ2-1,TGTGCCAGCCGCTTCTCCTACAATGAGCAGTTCTTC,CASRFSYNEQFF
NA,TRBV27,NA,TRBJ1-1,TGTGCCAGCTGTGGGGGGGGTGTCACTGAAGCTTTCTTT,CASCGGGVTEAFF
NA,TRBV10-2,TRBD2,TRBJ2-7,TGCGCCAGCAGTACTGGACTAGCGGGGAACTACGAGCAGTACTTC,CASSTGLAGNYEQYF
NA,TRBV7-2,NA,TRBJ1-2,TGTGCCAGCAGCTTTGGGTTCGCGGCTAACTATGGCTACACCTTC,CASSFGFAANYGYTF
once,TRBV12-3/TRBV12-4,NA,TRBJ1-5,TGTGCCAGCAGCCTAGTGAGTGGTCAGCCCCAGCATTTT,CASSLVSGQPQHF
NA,TRBV19,NA,TRBJ1-1,TGTGCCAGTACCCGGGGGTCCCTGGCTTTCTTT,CASTRGSLAFF
NA,TRBV6-5,NA,TRBJ1-5,TGTGCCACCAAGCCCACCCAAGGTCAGCCCCAGCATTTT,CATKPTQGQPQHF
once,TRBV13,TRBD1,TRBJ2-1,TGTGCCAGCAGCTCGACTACAGGGGAGAATGAGCAGTTCTTC,CASSSTTGENEQFF
NA,TRBV20-1,NA,TRBJ2-1,TGCAGTGCTAGTCTTCTAAGTAATGATCTGAATGAGCAGTTCTTC,CSASLLSNDLNEQFF
NA,TRBV9,NA,TRBJ1-2,TGTGCCAGCAGCCCTACGTCTCAGGGACCGAACTATGGCTACACCTTC,CASSPTSQGPNYGYTF
NA,TRBV6-6,NA,TRBJ2-3,TGTGCCAGCAGCCGGGGGCGCACAGATACGCAGTATTTT,CASSRGRTDTQYF
NA,TRBV7-9,NA,TRBJ1-5,TGTGCCAGCAGCAGGTATAATCAGCCCCAGCATTTT,CASSRYNQPQHF
NA,TRBV7-9,TRBD2,TRBJ2-7,TGTGCCAGCAGGGAGGGGACTACCTACGAGCAGTACTTC,CASREGTTYEQYF
NA,TRBV5-4,NA,TRBJ2-1,TGTGCCAGCAGCTTTGAACAGGGTACCCACAATGAGCAGTTCTTC,CASSFEQGTHNEQFF
NA,TRBV19,NA,TRBJ1-1,TGTGCCAGTAGTGAGAGCAGGGGCTTAAAGCAAAGCACTGAAGCTTTCTTT,CASSESRGLKQSTEAFF
NA,TRBV27,TRBD2,TRBJ2-7,TGTGCCAGCAGTTATCCGGGACTAGCGGGTTACGAGCAGTACTTC,CASSYPGLAGYEQYF
few,TRBV12-5,TRBD1,TRBJ2-1,TGTGCTAGTGCCCCCCGGGACAGTTTATACAATGAGCAGTTCTTC,CASAPRDSLYNEQFF
NA,TRBV5-6,NA,TRBJ1-2,TGTGCCAGCAGCGACAGCAAATTAAACTATGGCTACACCTTC,CASSDSKLNYGYTF
NA,TRBV7-6,TRBD2,TRBJ2-1,TGTGCCAGCAGCTTAGCGAGTAGACTAGCGGGGGCTCCGGGTGGTGAGCAGTTCTTC,CASSLASRLAGAPGGEQFF
NA,TRBV27,TRBD1,TRBJ2-4,TGTGCCAGCAGGGACAGGGGGCTAGCCAAAAACATTCAGTACTTC,CASRDRGLAKNIQYF
NA,TRBV9,NA,TRBJ2-3,TGTGCCAGCAGCGTAGTGTCTAGCCGGGATGCAGATACGCAGTATTTT,CASSVVSSRDADTQYF
NA,TRBV2,TRBD1,TRBJ1-2,TGTGCCACTCGGGACAGATTCTATGGCTACACCTTC,CATRDRFYGYTF
NA,TRBV7-9,NA,TRBJ1-4,TGTGCCAGCAGCTTACGCAGGGCGGCTGCAACTAATGAAAAACTGTTTTTT,CASSLRRAAATNEKLFF
NA,TRBV12-5,NA,TRBJ2-5,TGTGCTAGTGGTCCGAACACGGAAGAGACCCAGTACTTC,CASGPNTEETQYF
NA,TRBV6-2/TRBV6-3,NA,TRBJ1-1,TGTGCCAGCAGTTACTCGGGGATCTGGACATCCAAGACTTTCTTT,CASSYSGIWTSKTFF
once,TRBV3-1/TRBV3-2,TRBD1,TRBJ2-7,TGTGCCAGCAGCCAGGAACCGGGACAGCGATCCTACGAGCAGTACTTC,CASSQEPGQRSYEQYF
NA,TRBV9,NA,TRBJ2-5,TGTGCCAGCAGCGTAAACAGGGACAAAAACCAAGAGACCCAGTACTTC,CASSVNRDKNQETQYF
NA,TRBV20-1,NA,TRBJ1-2,TGCAGTGCTAGTGACAGTCACACCTTC,CSASDSHTF
NA,TRBV27,TRBD1,TRBJ1-4,TGTGCCAGCAGTTTAGTAGGGGGCATGAAAAAACTGTTTTTT,CASSLVGGMKKLFF
NA,TRBV7-2,NA,TRBJ2-1,TGTGCCAGCAGCTTAGGGCGCGGGGATGAGCAGTTCTTC,CASSLGRGDEQFF
NA,TRBV4-3,TRBD1,TRBJ1-1,TGCGCCAGCAGCCCCTGGGACAGGTGGGGGACTGAAGCTTTCTTT,CASSPWDRWGTEAFF
NA,TRBV4-1,NA,TRBJ1-1,TGCGCCAGCAGCCAAGACCGTCCCGCGAACACTGAAGCTTTCTTT,CASSQDRPANTEAFF
NA,TRBV5-1,TRBD1,TRBJ2-7,TGCGCCAGCAGCACAGGACAGGGCTACGAGCAGTACTTC,CASSTGQGYEQYF